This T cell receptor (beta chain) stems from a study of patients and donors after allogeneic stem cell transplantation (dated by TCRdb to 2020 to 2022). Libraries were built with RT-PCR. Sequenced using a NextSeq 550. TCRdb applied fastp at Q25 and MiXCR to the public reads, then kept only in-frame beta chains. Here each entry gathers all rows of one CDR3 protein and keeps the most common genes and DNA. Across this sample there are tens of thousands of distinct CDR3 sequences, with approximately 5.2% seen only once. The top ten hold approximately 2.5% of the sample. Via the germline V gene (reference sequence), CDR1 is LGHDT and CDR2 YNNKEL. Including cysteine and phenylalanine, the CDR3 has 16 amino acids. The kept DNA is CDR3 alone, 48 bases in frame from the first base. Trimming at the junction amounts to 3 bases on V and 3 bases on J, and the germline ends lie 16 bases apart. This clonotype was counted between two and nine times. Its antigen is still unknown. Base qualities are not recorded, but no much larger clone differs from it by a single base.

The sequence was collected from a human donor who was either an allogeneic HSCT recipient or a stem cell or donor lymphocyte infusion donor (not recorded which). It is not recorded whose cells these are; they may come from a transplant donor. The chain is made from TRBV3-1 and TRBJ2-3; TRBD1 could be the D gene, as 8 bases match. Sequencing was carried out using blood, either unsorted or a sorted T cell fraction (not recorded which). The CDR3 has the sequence CASSHRGRGGTDTQYF. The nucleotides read TGTGCCAGCAGCCACAGGGGGCGCGGGGGAACAGATACGCAGTATTTT.